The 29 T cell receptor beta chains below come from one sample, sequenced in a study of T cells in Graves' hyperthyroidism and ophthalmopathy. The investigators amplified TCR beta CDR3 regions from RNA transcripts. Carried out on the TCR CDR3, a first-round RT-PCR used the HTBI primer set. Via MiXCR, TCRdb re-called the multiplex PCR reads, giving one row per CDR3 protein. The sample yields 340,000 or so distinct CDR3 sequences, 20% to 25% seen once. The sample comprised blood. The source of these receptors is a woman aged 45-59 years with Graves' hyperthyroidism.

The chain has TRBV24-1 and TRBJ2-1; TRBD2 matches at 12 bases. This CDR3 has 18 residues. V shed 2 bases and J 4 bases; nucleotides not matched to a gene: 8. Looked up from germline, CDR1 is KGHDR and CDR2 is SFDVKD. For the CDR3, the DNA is TGTGCCACCAGTGATTCCGGACTAGCGGGAAATTGGTACAATGAGCAGTTCTTC. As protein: CATSDSGLAGNWYNEQFF.

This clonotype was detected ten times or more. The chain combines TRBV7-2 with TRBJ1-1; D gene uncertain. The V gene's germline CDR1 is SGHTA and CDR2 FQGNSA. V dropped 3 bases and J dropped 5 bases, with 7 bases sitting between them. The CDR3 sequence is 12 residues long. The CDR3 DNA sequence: TGTGCCAGCAGCTTCTCTCAGACTGAAGCTTTCTTT. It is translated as CASSFSQTEAFF.

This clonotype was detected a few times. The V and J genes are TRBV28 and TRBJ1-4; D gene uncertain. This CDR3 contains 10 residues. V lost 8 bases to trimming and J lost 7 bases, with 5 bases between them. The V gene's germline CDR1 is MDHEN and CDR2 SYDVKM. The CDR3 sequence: CASQSEKLFF. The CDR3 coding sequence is TGTGCCAGCCAGAGTGAAAAACTGTTTTTT.

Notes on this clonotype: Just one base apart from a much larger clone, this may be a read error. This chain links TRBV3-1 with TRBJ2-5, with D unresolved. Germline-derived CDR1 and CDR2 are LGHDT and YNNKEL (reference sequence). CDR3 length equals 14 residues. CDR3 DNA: TGTACCAGCAGCCAAGTTACGGGTGGAGAGACCCAGTACTTC. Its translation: CTSSQVTGGETQYF.

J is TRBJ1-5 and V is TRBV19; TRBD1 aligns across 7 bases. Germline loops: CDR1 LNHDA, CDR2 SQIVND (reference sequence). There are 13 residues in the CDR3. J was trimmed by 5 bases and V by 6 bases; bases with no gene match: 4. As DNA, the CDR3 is TGTGCCAGTAGCCGACAGGGATATCAGCCCCAGCATTTT. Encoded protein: CASSRQGYQPQHF.

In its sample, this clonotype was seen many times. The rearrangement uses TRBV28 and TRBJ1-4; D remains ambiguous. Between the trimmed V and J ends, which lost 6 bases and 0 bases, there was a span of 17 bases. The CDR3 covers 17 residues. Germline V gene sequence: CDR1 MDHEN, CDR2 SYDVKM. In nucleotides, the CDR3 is TGTGCCAGCAGGTCCCCAGCCCGCACAACAACTAATGAAAAACTGTTTTTT. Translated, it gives CASRSPARTTTNEKLFF. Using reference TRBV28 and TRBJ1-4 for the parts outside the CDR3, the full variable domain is DVKVTQSSRYLVKRTGEKVFLECVQDMDHENMFWYRQDPGLGLRLIYFSYDVKMKEKGDIPEGYSVSREKKERFSLILESASTNQTSMYLCASRSPARTTTNEKLFFGSGTQLSVL.

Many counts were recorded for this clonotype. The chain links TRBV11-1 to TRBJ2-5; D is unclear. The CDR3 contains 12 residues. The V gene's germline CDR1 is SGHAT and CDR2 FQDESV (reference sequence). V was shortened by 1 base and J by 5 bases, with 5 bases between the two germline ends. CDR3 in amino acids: CASSLGRETQYF. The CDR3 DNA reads TGTGCCAGCAGCTTAGGTCGCGAGACCCAGTACTTC.

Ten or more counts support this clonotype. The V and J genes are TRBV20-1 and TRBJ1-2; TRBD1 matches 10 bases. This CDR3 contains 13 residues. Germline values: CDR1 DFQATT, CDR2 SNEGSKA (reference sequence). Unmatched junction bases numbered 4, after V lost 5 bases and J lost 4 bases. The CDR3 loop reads CSAQTGGTYGYTF. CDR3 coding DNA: TGCAGTGCTCAGACAGGGGGCACCTATGGCTACACCTTC.

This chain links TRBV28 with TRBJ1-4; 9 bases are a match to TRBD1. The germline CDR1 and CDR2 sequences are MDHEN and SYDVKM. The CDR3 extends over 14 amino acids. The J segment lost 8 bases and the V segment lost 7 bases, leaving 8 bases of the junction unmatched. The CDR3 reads CASTTGTGREKLFF. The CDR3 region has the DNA TGTGCCAGCACCACCGGGACAGGGCGCGAAAAACTGTTTTTT. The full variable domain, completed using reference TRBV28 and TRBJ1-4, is DVKVTQSSRYLVKRTGEKVFLECVQDMDHENMFWYRQDPGLGLRLIYFSYDVKMKEKGDIPEGYSVSREKKERFSLILESASTNQTSMYLCASTTGTGREKLFFGSGTQLSVL.

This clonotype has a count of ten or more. DNA of the CDR3: TGTGCCTGGAGTGTGATAAATGAGCAGTTCTTC. It encodes CAWSVINEQFF. The rearrangement links TRBV30 to TRBJ2-1; D unresolved. The CDR3 spans 11 residues. Germline assignment: CDR1 GTSNPN and CDR2 SVGIG (reference sequence). Trimming left V 0 bases short and J 7 bases short, with 4 bases between. Drawing the rest from reference TRBV30 and TRBJ2-1, the complete variable domain is SQTIHQWPATLVQPVGSPLSLECTVEGTSNPNLYWYRQAAGRGLQLLFYSVGIGQISSEVPQNLSASRPQDRQFILSSKKLLLSDSGFYLCAWSVINEQFFGPGTRLTVL.

CDR3 region: CSASVTGTGAQPQHF. The CDR3 DNA reads as TGCAGTGCTAGTGTGACCGGGACAGGGGCTCAGCCCCAGCATTTT. The chain has TRBV20-1 and TRBJ1-5, with TRBD1 matching over 10 bases. The CDR3 has 15 amino acids. From germline, CDR1 is DFQATT and CDR2 SNEGSKA (reference sequence). J was trimmed by 6 bases and V by 3 bases; bases with no gene match: 8.

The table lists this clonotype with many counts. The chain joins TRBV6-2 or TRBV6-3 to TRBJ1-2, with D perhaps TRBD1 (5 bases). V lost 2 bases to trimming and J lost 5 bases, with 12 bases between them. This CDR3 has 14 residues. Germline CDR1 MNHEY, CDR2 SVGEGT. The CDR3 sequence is CASSYSDSGYGYTF. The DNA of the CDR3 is TGTGCCAGCAGTTACAGCGACAGCGGATATGGCTACACCTTC.

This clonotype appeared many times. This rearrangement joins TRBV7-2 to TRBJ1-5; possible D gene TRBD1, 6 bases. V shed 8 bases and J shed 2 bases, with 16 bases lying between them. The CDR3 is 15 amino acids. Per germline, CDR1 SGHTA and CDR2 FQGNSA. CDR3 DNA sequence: TGTGCCAGCCGGGGCGGGGGCCGGGGCAATCAGCCCCAGCATTTT. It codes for CASRGGGRGNQPQHF.

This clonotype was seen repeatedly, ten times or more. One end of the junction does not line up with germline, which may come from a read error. The CDR3 reads CATGGTGSNTETFF. CDR3 in DNA: TGTGCCACCGGCGGGACAGGGTCGAACACTGAAACTTTCTTT. The V gene is TRBV10-3, the J gene TRBJ1-1; 9 bases fit TRBD1. Germline assignment: CDR1 ENHRY and CDR2 SYGVKD. The CDR3 consists of 14 residues.

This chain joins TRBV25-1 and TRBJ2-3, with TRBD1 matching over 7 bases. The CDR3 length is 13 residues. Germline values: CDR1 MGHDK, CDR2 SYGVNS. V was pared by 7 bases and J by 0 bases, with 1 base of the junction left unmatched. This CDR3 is CASKGQSTDTQYF. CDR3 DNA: TGTGCCAGCAAGGGACAGAGCACAGATACGCAGTATTTT.

Here the CDR3 DNA reads TGTGCCTGGAGGACCCTCTGGGCAGACCATAATTCACCCCTCCACTTT. It specifies CAWRTLWADHNSPLHF. The J gene is TRBJ1-6, the V gene TRBV30; no firm D call. The CDR3 length is 16 residues. Germline V CDR1 and CDR2: GTSNPN, SVGIG (reference sequence). Trimming stripped 3 bases from V and 5 bases from J, with 17 bases between.

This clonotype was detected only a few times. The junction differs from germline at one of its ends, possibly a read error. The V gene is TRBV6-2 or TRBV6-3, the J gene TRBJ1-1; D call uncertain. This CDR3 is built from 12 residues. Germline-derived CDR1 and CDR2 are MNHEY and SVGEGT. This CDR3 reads CAGSYRNTETFF. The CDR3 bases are TGTGCCGGCAGTTACAGAAACACTGAAACTTTCTTT.

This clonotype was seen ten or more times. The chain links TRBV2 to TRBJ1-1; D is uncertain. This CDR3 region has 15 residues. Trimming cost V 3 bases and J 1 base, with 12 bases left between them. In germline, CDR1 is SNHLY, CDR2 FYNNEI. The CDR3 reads CASSEAASTNTEAFF. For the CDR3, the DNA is TGTGCCAGCAGTGAGGCAGCCAGCACGAACACTGAAGCTTTCTTT.

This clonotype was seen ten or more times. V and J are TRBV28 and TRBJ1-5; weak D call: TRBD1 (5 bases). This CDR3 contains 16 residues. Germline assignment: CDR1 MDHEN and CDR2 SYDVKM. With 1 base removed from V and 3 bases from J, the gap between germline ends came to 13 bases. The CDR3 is CASSLYGAGFNQPQHF. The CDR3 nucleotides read TGTGCCAGCAGTTTATACGGGGCAGGGTTCAATCAGCCCCAGCATTTT. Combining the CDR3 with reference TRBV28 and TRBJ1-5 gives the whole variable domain DVKVTQSSRYLVKRTGEKVFLECVQDMDHENMFWYRQDPGLGLRLIYFSYDVKMKEKGDIPEGYSVSREKKERFSLILESASTNQTSMYLCASSLYGAGFNQPQHFGDGTRLSIL.

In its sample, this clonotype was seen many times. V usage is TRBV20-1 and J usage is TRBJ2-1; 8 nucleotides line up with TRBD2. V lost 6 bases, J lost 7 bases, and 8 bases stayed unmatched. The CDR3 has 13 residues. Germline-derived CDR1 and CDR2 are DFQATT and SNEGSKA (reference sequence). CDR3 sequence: CSAVGLVGNEQFF. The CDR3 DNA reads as TGCAGTGCCGTGGGACTAGTGGGTAATGAGCAGTTCTTC.

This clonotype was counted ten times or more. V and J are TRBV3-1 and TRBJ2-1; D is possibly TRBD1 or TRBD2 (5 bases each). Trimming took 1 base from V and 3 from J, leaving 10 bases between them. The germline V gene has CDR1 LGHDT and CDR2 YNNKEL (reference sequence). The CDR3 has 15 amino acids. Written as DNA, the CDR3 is TGTGCCAGCAGCCAAGGAGGGGATAACTACAATGAGCAGTTCTTC. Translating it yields CASSQGGDNYNEQFF.

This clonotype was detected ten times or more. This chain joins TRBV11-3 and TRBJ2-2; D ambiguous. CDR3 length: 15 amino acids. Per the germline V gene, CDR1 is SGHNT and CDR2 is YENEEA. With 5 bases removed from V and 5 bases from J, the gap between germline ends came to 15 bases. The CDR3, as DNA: TGTGCCAGCAGCCTTAAGACCGTCCGGACCGGGGAGCTGTTTTTT. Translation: CASSLKTVRTGELFF.

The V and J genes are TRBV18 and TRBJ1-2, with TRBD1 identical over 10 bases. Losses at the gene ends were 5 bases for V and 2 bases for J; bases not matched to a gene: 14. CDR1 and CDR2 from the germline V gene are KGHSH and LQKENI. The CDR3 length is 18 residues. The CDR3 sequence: CASSALSRDRGRNYGYTF. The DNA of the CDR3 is TGTGCCAGCTCAGCACTGTCCCGGGACAGGGGACGAAACTATGGCTACACCTTC.

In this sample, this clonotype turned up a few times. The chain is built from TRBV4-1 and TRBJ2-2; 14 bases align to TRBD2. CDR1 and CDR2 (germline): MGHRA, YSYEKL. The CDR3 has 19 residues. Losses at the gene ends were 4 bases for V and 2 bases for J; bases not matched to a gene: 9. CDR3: CASSRLAGGTVANTGELFF. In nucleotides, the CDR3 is TGCGCCAGCAGCCGACTAGCGGGGGGGACGGTGGCCAACACCGGGGAGCTGTTTTTT.

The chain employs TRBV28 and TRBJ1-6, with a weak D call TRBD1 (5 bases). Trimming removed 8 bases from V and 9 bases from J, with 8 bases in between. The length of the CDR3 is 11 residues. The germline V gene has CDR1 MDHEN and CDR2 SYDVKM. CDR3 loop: CASAGGSPLHF. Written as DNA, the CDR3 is TGTGCCAGCGCTGGGGGTTCACCCCTCCACTTT.

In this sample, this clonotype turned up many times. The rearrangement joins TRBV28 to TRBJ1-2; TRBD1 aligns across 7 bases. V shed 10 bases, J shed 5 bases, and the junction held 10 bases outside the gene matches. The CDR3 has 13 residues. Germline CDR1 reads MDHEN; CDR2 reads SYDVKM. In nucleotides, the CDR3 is TGTGCCACTATCAGCCCAGGGGGATATGGCTACACCTTC. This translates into CATISPGGYGYTF.

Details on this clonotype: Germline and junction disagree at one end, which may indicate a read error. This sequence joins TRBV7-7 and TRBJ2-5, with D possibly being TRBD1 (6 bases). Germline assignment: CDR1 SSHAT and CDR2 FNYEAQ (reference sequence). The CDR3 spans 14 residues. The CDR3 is CASSRYRAGETQYF. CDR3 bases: TGTGCTAGCAGCCGCTACAGGGCCGGTGAGACCCAGTACTTC.

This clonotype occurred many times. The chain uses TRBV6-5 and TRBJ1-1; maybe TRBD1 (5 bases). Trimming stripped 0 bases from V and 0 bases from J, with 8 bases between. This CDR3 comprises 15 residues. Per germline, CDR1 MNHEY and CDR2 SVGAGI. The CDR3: CASSYSTVMNTEAFF. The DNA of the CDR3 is TGTGCCAGCAGTTACTCGACAGTTATGAACACTGAAGCTTTCTTT.

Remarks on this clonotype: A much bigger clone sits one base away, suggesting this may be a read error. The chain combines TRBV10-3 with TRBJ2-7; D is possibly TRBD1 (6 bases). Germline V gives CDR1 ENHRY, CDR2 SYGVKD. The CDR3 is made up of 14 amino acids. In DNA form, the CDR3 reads TGTGCCATCAGTAAGTCGGGGACAACTTACGAGCAGTACTTC. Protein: CAISKSGTTYEQYF.